These 8 T cell receptor beta chains were sequenced from one sample in a study of OX40 agonist ivuxolimab in advanced cancers. Only in-frame clones appear in the TCRdb table, and some are missing; sequencing was by immunoSEQ multiplex PCR. The sample shows approximately 60,000 clones, about 81% of them seen only once. The material sequenced was CD4+ or CD8+ T cells sorted from blood, taken in a trial of the OX40 agonist ivuxolimab. The receptors here all came from an adult with an advanced solid tumor such as melanoma, head and neck, liver or kidney cancer.

This chain uses TRBV5-1 with TRBJ2-3, with 9 bases identical to TRBD1. CDR3 length equals 15 residues. The germline CDR1 and CDR2 sequences are SGHRS and YFSETQ. The trim removed 0 bases at V and 6 bases at J, leaving 5 bases unmatched. The CDR3 DNA is TGCGCCAGCAGCTTGGCACAGGGGGCATACGATACGCAGTATTTT. Translation: CASSLAQGAYDTQYF.

The CDR3 reads CASSPGTGFNEQFF. The CDR3 DNA sequence: TGTGCCAGCTCCCCCGGGACAGGGTTCAATGAGCAGTTCTTC. V is TRBV18 and J is TRBJ2-1; 9 bases are a match to TRBD1. Trimming took 6 bases from V and 6 from J; bases not matched to a gene: 6. CDR1 is KGHSH, CDR2 LQKENI, per germline. The length of the CDR3 is 14 residues.

The chain couples TRBV9 to TRBJ2-1; 7 bases match TRBD2. The V gene end was trimmed by 0 bases and the J gene end by 9 bases; junction bases not matched to a gene: 9. CDR1 is SGDLS and CDR2 is YYNGEE in the germline V gene. The CDR3 is 15 residues long. CDR3 bases: TGTGCCAGCAGCGTAGGAGTTGGGGGGGACGGTGAGCAGTTCTTC. Protein sequence: CASSVGVGGDGEQFF.

This clone was recorded only once. The chain links TRBV5-6 to TRBJ1-1; no firm D call. The CDR3 covers 13 residues. V lost 0 bases, J lost 11 bases, and 14 bases lay in between. The germline gives CDR1 SGHDT, CDR2 YYEEEE. CDR3 sequence reads: CASSLVGGEYAFF. DNA for the CDR3: TGTGCCAGCAGCTTGGTGGGTGGGGAATACGCTTTCTTT.

Only a few counts were recorded for this clone. This rearrangement joins TRBV28 to TRBJ1-1; D is unresolved. The CDR3 has 17 amino acids. Trimming stripped 2 bases from V and 0 bases from J, with 16 bases between. From germline, CDR1 is MDHEN and CDR2 SYDVKM. The CDR3 is CASSLAPGIPMNTEAFF. The DNA of the CDR3 is TGTGCCAGCAGTTTAGCCCCCGGTATTCCAATGAACACTGAAGCTTTCTTT.

The chain links TRBV30 to TRBJ1-2, with D perhaps TRBD1 (6 bases). CDR1 GTSNPN and CDR2 SVGIG come from the germline V gene (reference sequence). The length of the CDR3 is 13 residues. The V end was cut by 4 bases, the J end by 4 bases, with 13 bases between. The CDR3 nucleotides read TGTGCCTGGAACCGAGGGGGAGGCTATGGCTACACCTTC. Its protein product is CAWNRGGGYGYTF.

V and J are TRBV18 and TRBJ1-1; D remains ambiguous. Germline CDR1 reads KGHSH; CDR2 reads LQKENI. The CDR3 covers 13 residues. V lost 7 bases, J lost 0 bases, and 9 bases lay in between. The DNA for the CDR3 is TGTGCCAGCTTCCCAGGCTTGAACACTGAAGCTTTCTTT. Protein sequence: CASFPGLNTEAFF.

This CDR3 reads CASSQLGGTDSYEQYF. The CDR3 DNA sequence: TGTGCCAGCAGCCAGCTGGGCGGGACTGACTCCTACGAGCAGTACTTC. The chain joins TRBV7-9 to TRBJ2-7; D is possibly TRBD2 (6 bases). The CDR3 runs to 16 residues. V shed 5 bases and J shed 0 bases, with 17 bases lying between them. Germline V gives CDR1 SEHNR, CDR2 FQNEAQ (reference sequence).